This record covers a single T cell receptor beta chain. Amplification of TCR beta CDR3 regions used RNA as the template. The TCR CDR3 first-round RT-PCR relied on the HTBI primer set. TCRdb ran MiXCR on the multiplex PCR reads and lists one entry per CDR3 protein. The sample contains 450,000 to 500,000 distinct CDR3 sequences, around a fifth of which appear only once. These data come from a study of T cells in Graves' hyperthyroidism and ophthalmopathy. This TCR was recovered from a woman in her 70s with Graves' ophthalmopathy. The sequenced sample consisted of blood.

This chain's CDR3 is CASSLTRQGETQYF. The CDR3, as DNA: TGTGCCAGCAGCCTAACCCGACAGGGCGAGACCCAGTACTTC. V gene TRBV27 combines with J gene TRBJ2-5, with 7 bases fitting TRBD1. Looked up from germline, CDR1 is MNHEY and CDR2 is SMNVEV (reference sequence). CDR3 length equals 14 residues. V was clipped by 6 bases and J by 5 bases; unmatched bases: 9.